Described below is a single TCR beta chain sequence and its context. The source of the sample is a study of CD8 T cells in ankylosing spondylitis. The CDR3 has 16 amino acids. The germline CDR1 and CDR2 sequences are MNHEY and SMNVEV (reference sequence). The V gene end was trimmed by 5 bases and the J gene end by 1 base; junction bases not matched to a gene: 8. One entry per CDR3 protein, called by TCRdb with MiXCR from the 5' RACE reads. The table has 180,000 or so distinct CDR3 sequences, roughly 12% seen once. This clonotype was obtained from a male donor with ankylosing spondylitis or in good health (not recorded which). The chain employs TRBV27 and TRBJ2-7; 10 bases fit TRBD2. The sequencing input was blood, either unsorted or a sorted T cell fraction (not recorded which). The CDR3 protein is CASSAELAGSSYEQYF. Here the CDR3 DNA reads TGTGCCAGCAGTGCCGAACTAGCGGGAAGTTCCTACGAGCAGTACTTC.